Listed below are T cell receptor beta chains from one sample, sequenced in a study of blood T cell repertoires in COVID-19. Clones were read by immunoSEQ multiplex PCR, and TCRdb kept only the in-frame ones, dropping some. The data contain about 180,000 clones, 80% of them seen just once; the ten biggest clones take up about 15%. The sequenced sample was PBMCs or T cells enriched from blood (not recorded which). All receptors come from a man in his sixties who had been exposed to COVID-19. Both conserved end residues are part of each CDR3. A D gene is named only where the DNA matches it firmly. Clone sizes are given selectively: once, few, many, or a class where the clone is expanded.

d_call j_call v_call clone_size cdr3_length cdr3_nt cdr3_aa
TRBD2 TRBJ2-2 TRBV6-6 . 15 TGTGCCAGCAGCGGACTAGCGGGAGGTACCGGGGAGCTGTTTTTT CASSGLAGGTGELFF
. TRBJ2-2 TRBV2 . 15 TGTGCCAGCAGGGGGGGACAGTGGAACACCGGGGAGCTGTTTTTT CASRGGQWNTGELFF
. TRBJ2-1 TRBV4-3 . 15 TGCGCCAGCAGCCGCAGACAGGGAGGCCACAATGAGCAGTTCTTC CASSRRQGGHNEQFF
TRBD2 TRBJ2-3 TRBV2 . 13 TGTGCCAGCATGCGGGGGAACACAGATACGCAGTATTTT CASMRGNTDTQYF
. TRBJ2-7 TRBV27 . 14 TGTGCCAGCAGTTTGGCAGGCAACTCCTACGAGCAGTACTTC CASSLAGNSYEQYF
. TRBJ2-7 TRBV12-3/TRBV12-4 . 13 TGTGCCAGCAGTTTACTAGGTGCGGCCGAGCAGTACTTC CASSLLGAAEQYF
TRBD2 TRBJ2-3 TRBV28 . 14 TGTGCCAGCACCCATAGCGGGATTGGGGATACGCAGTATTTT CASTHSGIGDTQYF
TRBD1 TRBJ1-2 TRBV27 few 18 TGTGCCAGCAGTTTAGAGGGGACAGGGGCCAACCGGGGCTATGGCTACACCTTC CASSLEGTGANRGYGYTF
. TRBJ2-3 TRBV21-1 . 16 TGTGCCAGCAGCCCTGTTGAGGCAGGGGGTCTAAATACGCAGTATTTT CASSPVEAGGLNTQYF
. TRBJ2-7 TRBV7-9 once 13 TGTGCCAGCAGCCCAGGGGTTACCTACGAGCAGTACTTC CASSPGVTYEQYF
. TRBJ1-1 TRBV19 . 13 TGTGCCAGCGGAACTGGGCTGAACACTGAAGCTTTCTTT CASGTGLNTEAFF
. TRBJ1-2 TRBV6-2/TRBV6-3 . 14 TGTGCCAGCAGTCACGACAGTCGGGCCTATGGCTACACCTTC CASSHDSRAYGYTF
. TRBJ1-2 TRBV10-3 . 15 TGTGCCATCAGTGAGTCGTTGGCCCCTGGCTATGGCTACACCTTC CAISESLAPGYGYTF
TRBD1 TRBJ2-1 TRBV7-2 . 15 TGTGCCAGCAGCTTGGACAGGCTCCCCTACAATGAGCAGTTCTTC CASSLDRLPYNEQFF
. TRBJ2-1 TRBV7-6 . 15 TGTGCCAGCAGCTTAGCGGGCGGGGCATACAATGAGCAGTTCTTC CASSLAGGAYNEQFF
. TRBJ2-2 TRBV7-6 few 14 TGTGCCAGCAGCTTCGTCAGCGACACCGGGGAGCTGTTTTTT CASSFVSDTGELFF
TRBD2 TRBJ2-3 TRBV28 . 15 TGTGCCAGCGGGGGACTAGCGGGATCCACAGATACGCAGTATTTT CASGGLAGSTDTQYF
. TRBJ1-5 TRBV14 . 13 TGTGCCAGCAGCCAGAGAGGCAATCAGCCCCAGCATTTT CASSQRGNQPQHF
TRBD1 TRBJ1-2 TRBV19 many 13 TGTGCCAGTAGGGACAGGGCATCGGATGGCTACACCTTC CASRDRASDGYTF
TRBD1 TRBJ2-5 TRBV25-1 . 16 TGTGCCAGCAGTGAATTTGGGACAGGGAAGGGGAAGACCCAGTACTTC CASSEFGTGKGKTQYF
TRBD1 TRBJ2-4 TRBV25-1 . 15 TGTGCCAGCACTAAGACAGGGGGAAACAAAAACATTCAGTACTTC CASTKTGGNKNIQYF
. TRBJ2-5 TRBV12-3/TRBV12-4 . 13 TGTGCCAGCACATCACAGGGTGGGAAGACCCAGTACTTC CASTSQGGKTQYF
TRBD2 TRBJ2-3 TRBV6-2/TRBV6-3 once 18 TGTGCCAGCAGTTACTCTCCGGGACTAGCGGGAGACACAGATACGCAGTATTTT CASSYSPGLAGDTDTQYF
TRBD1 TRBJ2-2 TRBV30 few 15 TGTGCCTGGAGTGCCGGACAGGGAGTCACCGGGGAGCTGTTTTTT CAWSAGQGVTGELFF
. TRBJ1-6 TRBV9 . 13 TGTGCCAGCAGCGTAGGGCGGGATTCACCCCTCCACTTT CASSVGRDSPLHF
TRBD1 TRBJ2-7 TRBV4-1 many 15 TGCGCCAGCAGCCAAGCCGGGACAGGGCTCTACGAGCAGTACTTC CASSQAGTGLYEQYF
TRBD1 TRBJ2-3 TRBV6-6 . 14 TGTGCCAGCAGTTACTCCGAGGGGGCGGGTACGCAGTATTTT CASSYSEGAGTQYF
TRBD1 TRBJ1-2 TRBV28 . 16 TGTGCCAGCAGTTCGTCCTCCCTACAGGGGGCGAGAGGCTACACCTTC CASSSSSLQGARGYTF
TRBD2 TRBJ2-1 TRBV6-5 few 13 TGTGCCAGCAGCAGAACCAATCTAGCGGACCCGTTCTTC CASSRTNLADPFF
TRBD2 TRBJ2-5 TRBV5-1 . 18 TGCGCCAGCAGCTTGGACGGGAGGGCCGGCGGGGGACAAGAGACCCAGTACTTC CASSLDGRAGGGQETQYF
. TRBJ2-7 TRBV5-5 . 12 TGTGCCAGCAGCTCTAGACTTTACGAGCAGTACTTC CASSSRLYEQYF
. TRBJ2-3 TRBV18 . 15 TGTGCCAGCGGTACAGGGCTGGGCGGCACAGATACGCAGTATTTT CASGTGLGGTDTQYF
. TRBJ2-1 TRBV24-1 . 13 TGTGCCACCAGTGAGGACACATACAATGAGCAGTTCTTC CATSEDTYNEQFF
. TRBJ2-1 TRBV21-1 . 17 TGTGCCAGCAGCAAAGACGGCAGGGGGCGTTCCTACAATGAGCAGTTCTTC CASSKDGRGRSYNEQFF
. TRBJ2-5 TRBV9 . 14 TGTGCCAGCAGCCCCAGCTGGACATGGGGGACCCAGTACTTC CASSPSWTWGTQYF
TRBD1 TRBJ1-2 TRBV27 . 15 TGTGCCAGCAGGTGGACAGGGGTTATGAACTATGGCTACACCTTC CASRWTGVMNYGYTF
. TRBJ2-1 TRBV1 . 14 TGCACCAGCAGCCCTAGGGGGCCTTACAATGAGCAGTTCTTC CTSSPRGPYNEQFF
TRBD1 TRBJ1-2 TRBV5-6 . 14 TGTGCCAGCAGCTTGGGCAGGGGGCGTACTGGCTACACCTTC CASSLGRGRTGYTF
. TRBJ1-5 TRBV5-4 . 15 TGTGCCAGCAGCCCTGGGGGAGGGGGCAATCAGCCCCAGCATTTT CASSPGGGGNQPQHF
. TRBJ1-4 TRBV30 few 11 TGTGCCTGGAGTTATAATGAAAAACTGTTTTTT CAWSYNEKLFF
. TRBJ1-1 TRBV2 few 12 TGTGCCAGCACCACAGCGAACACTGAAGCTTTCTTT CASTTANTEAFF
TRBD2 TRBJ2-7 TRBV19 . 18 TGTGCCAGTAGTCCAACCAACACCGGACTAGCGGGAGGTTACGAGCAGTACTTC CASSPTNTGLAGGYEQYF
. TRBJ2-3 TRBV2 . 15 TGTGCCAGCAGTGACAGCAGGGGAGGGATAGATACGCAGTATTTT CASSDSRGGIDTQYF
. TRBJ1-2 TRBV29-1 . 12 TGCAGCGTTGTTTTGGGCGCTTATGGCTACACCTTC CSVVLGAYGYTF
TRBD1 TRBJ2-3 TRBV7-3 . 18 TGTGCCAGCAGCCCTATAGGCTTGGACAGGGGGCTTGCAGATACGCAGTATTTT CASSPIGLDRGLADTQYF
. TRBJ1-3 TRBV27 once 17 TGTGCCAGCAGTCCCTATCCGATGACAGGATCAGGAAACACCATATATTTT CASSPYPMTGSGNTIYF
. TRBJ1-4 TRBV19 . 16 TGTGCCAGCAACACAGGGATATACCGTCCGAATGAAAAACTGTTTTTT CASNTGIYRPNEKLFF
TRBD2 TRBJ2-2 TRBV12-5 . 20 TGTGCTAGTGGTTTGGTTCAAATGGGACTAGCGGGAAAAGGGACCGGGGAGCTGTTTTTT CASGLVQMGLAGKGTGELFF
TRBD2 TRBJ2-7 TRBV28 . 16 TGTGCCAGCAGTTTAAGGAGCGGGACTGTCTTCTACGAGCAGTACTTC CASSLRSGTVFYEQYF
. TRBJ1-5 TRBV25-1 . 12 TGTGCCAGCACCGGGGGCAATCAGCCCCAGCATTTT CASTGGNQPQHF
TRBD1 TRBJ1-5 TRBV27 . 14 TGTGCCAGCAGTACGGACAGGGGCAATCAGCCCCAGCATTTT CASSTDRGNQPQHF
TRBD1 TRBJ2-1 TRBV11-3 . 14 TGTGCCAGCAGCTCACGGGGACAGTCGGATGAGCAGTTCTTC CASSSRGQSDEQFF
. TRBJ1-3 TRBV7-9 . 14 TGTGCCAGCAGCTTAGCCCCTACTGGAAACACCATATATTTT CASSLAPTGNTIYF
TRBD1 TRBJ2-5 TRBV24-1 . 15 TGTGCCACCAGTGAGGCCGACAGGGCACAAGAGACCCAGTACTTC CATSEADRAQETQYF
TRBD1 TRBJ1-3 TRBV29-1 . 15 TGCAGCGTTGTGGCGACAGGGTCCTCTGGAAACACCATATATTTT CSVVATGSSGNTIYF